The 17 T cell receptor beta chains listed next were all sequenced from one sample in a study of graft-versus-host responses after intestinal transplantation. Some clones are missing from TCRdb's copy, which holds only in-frame ones; the method was immunoSEQ multiplex PCR. Among 80,000 to 95,000 clones listed, around 90% were seen once. No antigen has been assigned to these receptors. The sample in question was unstimulated CD8+ T cells sorted from spleen or lymph node cells, obtained before intestinal transplant. Every receptor here comes from a human donor who received an intestinal transplant.

This chain links TRBV7-2 with TRBJ2-3; D not certain. CDR1 SGHTA and CDR2 FQGNSA come from the germline V gene. The CDR3 extends over 13 amino acids. V gave up 1 base and J gave up 5 bases, with 7 bases separating them. CDR3 amino acids: CASSLEWEDTQYF. The CDR3 DNA is TGTGCCAGCAGCTTAGAATGGGAAGATACGCAGTATTTT.

The chain recombines TRBV28 with TRBJ2-7; 7 bases map to TRBD2. CDR3 length: 17 amino acids. V lost 2 bases, J lost 3 bases, and 13 bases stayed unmatched. Germline V gene data show CDR1 as MDHEN and CDR2 as SYDVKM. The CDR3 nucleotides are TGTGCCAGCAGTTTAGAGGGTTGGGCGGGAGTTAACTACGAGCAGTACTTC. It encodes CASSLEGWAGVNYEQYF.

J is TRBJ2-1 and V is TRBV4-1; no reliable D call. Germline loops: CDR1 MGHRA, CDR2 YSYEKL. The V end lost 4 bases, the J end lost 5 bases, and 12 bases lay between the germline ends. The CDR3 covers 14 residues. The CDR3 DNA follows: TGCGCCAGCAGCCCTGAAGCGCTTGACAATGAGCAGTTCTTC. It specifies CASSPEALDNEQFF.

V and J are TRBV27 and TRBJ1-1; D unresolved. Trimming removed 2 bases at V and 11 bases at J, with 12 bases between. The CDR3 is 12 amino acids. Looked up from germline, CDR1 is MNHEY and CDR2 is SMNVEV (reference sequence). The chain's CDR3 is CASSLGGTDAFF. DNA for the CDR3: TGTGCCAGCAGTTTAGGAGGAACGGATGCTTTCTTT.

The rearrangement uses TRBV27 and TRBJ1-1, with D hard to call. Looked up from germline, CDR1 is MNHEY and CDR2 is SMNVEV (reference sequence). This CDR3 comprises 15 residues. V lost 0 bases and J 2 bases, leaving 10 bases between the germline ends. CDR3 coding DNA: TGTGCCAGCAGTTTATCGATTGGCGGTAACACTGAAGCTTTCTTT. It codes for CASSLSIGGNTEAFF.

The chain's CDR3 is CASSELQLSYNEQFF. The CDR3 DNA sequence: TGTGCCAGCAGTGAACTACAGCTGTCCTACAATGAGCAGTTCTTC. The chain couples TRBV2 to TRBJ2-1; D call uncertain. Germline values: CDR1 SNHLY, CDR2 FYNNEI. This CDR3 has 15 amino acids. Trimming took 2 bases from V and 1 from J, leaving 9 bases between them.

The chain recombines TRBV11-3 with TRBJ2-1, with D hard to call. CDR3 size: 13 residues. Germline CDR1 reads SGHNT; CDR2 reads YENEEA. V was shortened by 1 base and J by 4 bases, with 5 bases between the two germline ends. The CDR3 DNA follows: TGTGCCAGCAGCTTAGTGGGTTACAATGAGCAGTTCTTC. It yields the protein CASSLVGYNEQFF. Together with reference TRBV11-3 and TRBJ2-1, the CDR3 gives the full variable domain: EAGVVQSPRYKIIEKKQPVAFWCNPISGHNTLYWYLQNLGQGPELLIRYENEEAVDDSQLPKDRFSAERLKGVDSTLKIQPAELGDSAVYLCASSLVGYNEQFFGPGTRLTVL.

The chain's CDR3 is CASSYGTSGSDTQYF. The CDR3 DNA follows: TGTGCCAGCAGTTACGGGACTAGCGGATCAGATACGCAGTATTTT. This chain connects TRBV6-6 to TRBJ2-3, with 11 bases aligning to TRBD2. Germline V CDR1 and CDR2: MNHNY, SVGAGI (reference sequence). The CDR3 runs to 15 residues. Trimming took 2 bases from V and 4 from J; bases not matched to a gene: 2.

The chain links TRBV9 to TRBJ2-1; possibly TRBD2 for D (7 bases). This CDR3 contains 17 residues. V lost 2 bases and J 9 bases, leaving 24 bases between the germline ends. From germline, CDR1 is SGDLS and CDR2 YYNGEE. The CDR3, as DNA: TGTGCCAGCAGCGTTGAGGTAGGGGGGGCTAAACTGGGTGAGCAGTTCTTC. Amino acid sequence: CASSVEVGGAKLGEQFF.

CDR3 in DNA: TGTGCCACAGGGGACGGGATCTCCTACGAGCAGTACTTC. It specifies CATGDGISYEQYF. The chain carries TRBV15 and TRBJ2-7; D is tentatively TRBD1 or TRBD2 (5 bases each). V was trimmed by 9 bases and J by 0 bases, leaving 12 bases between them. The CDR3 sequence is 13 residues long. Germline CDR1 and CDR2: LNHNV and YYDKDF (reference sequence).

The chain combines TRBV5-6 with TRBJ1-3; a weak D match, TRBD1 (6 bases). CDR1 SGHDT and CDR2 YYEEEE come from the germline V gene. This CDR3 contains 15 residues. V was cut by 4 bases and J by 6 bases, with 17 bases left in between. The CDR3 nucleotides read TGTGCCAGCAGCATCGACAGGAAAGGTGTAAACACCATATATTTT. Its protein product is CASSIDRKGVNTIYF.

The CDR3 is CSVEGGENNYGYTF. As DNA, the CDR3 is TGCAGCGTCGAGGGGGGGGAGAATAACTATGGCTACACCTTC. The chain joins TRBV29-1 to TRBJ1-2, with a weak D call TRBD1 (6 bases). This CDR3 contains 14 residues. The germline gives CDR1 SQVTM, CDR2 ANQGSEA. V shed 6 bases and J shed 1 base, with 15 bases lying between them.

This rearrangement joins TRBV4-1 to TRBJ1-1; 7 bases agree with TRBD1. CDR1 and CDR2 (germline): MGHRA, YSYEKL. The CDR3 totals 14 residues. Losses at the gene ends were 1 base for V and 6 bases for J; bases not matched to a gene: 5. The CDR3 DNA sequence: TGCGCCAGCAGCCAAGGGCAGGGGGGGGCTGAAGCTTTCTTT. Protein: CASSQGQGGAEAFF.

This chain uses TRBV5-1 with TRBJ2-5; possibly TRBD2 for D (6 bases). This CDR3 region has 15 residues. Germline V gene data show CDR1 as SGHRS and CDR2 as YFSETQ. V gave up 0 bases and J gave up 5 bases, with 14 bases separating them. The CDR3 here is CASSLGTQGGETQYF. Here the CDR3 DNA reads TGCGCCAGCAGCTTGGGGACCCAAGGAGGGGAGACCCAGTACTTC.

This clone appeared once. This chain connects TRBV2 to TRBJ1-6; 7 bases are shared with TRBD1. V shed 1 base, J shed 7 bases, and the junction held 1 base outside the gene matches. Germline values: CDR1 SNHLY, CDR2 FYNNEI. The CDR3 extends over 14 amino acids. The chain's CDR3 is CASSEVDRNSPLHF. The CDR3, as DNA: TGTGCCAGCAGTGAAGTGGACAGGAATTCACCCCTCCACTTT.

The chain joins TRBV7-9 to TRBJ2-6; unclear D gene. CDR1 is SEHNR and CDR2 is FQNEAQ in the germline V gene (reference sequence). V was trimmed by 3 bases and J by 1 base, leaving 7 bases between them. The CDR3 has 15 residues. The CDR3 DNA reads as TGTGCCAGCAGCTTGGGGTTTTCTGGGGCCAACGTCCTGACTTTC. Translated: CASSLGFSGANVLTF. The whole variable domain, filled in from reference TRBV7-9 and TRBJ2-6, reads DTGVSQNPRHKITKRGQNVTFRCDPISEHNRLYWYRQTLGQGPEFLTYFQNEAQLEKSRLLSDRFSAERPKGSFSTLEIQRTEQGDSAMYLCASSLGFSGANVLTFGAGSRLTVL.

The chain carries TRBV9 and TRBJ2-1, with unresolved D. The CDR3 sequence is 14 residues long. Trimming shortened V by 0 bases and J by 6 bases, and 10 bases separated the two germline ends. Germline loops: CDR1 SGDLS, CDR2 YYNGEE. The DNA for the CDR3 is TGTGCCAGCAGCGTAGGTATTAGCCCCAATGAGCAGTTCTTC. It encodes CASSVGISPNEQFF.